Each of the 3 T cell receptor beta chains below was sequenced from the same sample in a study of CD4 and CD8 cells across lung adenocarcinoma regions listed by TCRdb under 2018. The library was generated by PCR. Sequencing was performed on a HiSeq X Ten. TCRdb applied fastp at Q25 and MiXCR to the public reads, then kept only in-frame beta chains. For every CDR3 protein sequence, its rows merge into one entry that carries the most common genes and DNA. The sample table lists approximately 13,000 distinct CDR3 sequences, 53% of them with a count of one. The ten largest clones add up to about 35% of the sample. Sequencing was performed on CD8+ T cells from the center of a lung tumor. According to the study, the label for this sample's cell subset or site signals: tumor center region. The receptors come from a female donor with lung adenocarcinoma. The CD4 and CD8 labels of this study may be unreliable.

This clonotype was observed a handful of times. The V call is TRBV27, the J call TRBJ2-3; D is perhaps TRBD2 (6 bases). The CDR3 totals 16 residues. The V end lost 7 bases, the J end lost 0 bases, and 17 bases lay between the germline ends. Germline assignment: CDR1 MNHEY and CDR2 SMNVEV (reference sequence). The CDR3: CASTSWRETSTDTQYF. The CDR3 nucleotides read TGTGCCAGCACCTCTTGGCGGGAAACTAGCACAGATACGCAGTATTTT.

In its sample, this clonotype was seen many times. The V gene is TRBV11-1, the J gene TRBJ2-1; 8 positions match TRBD2. The trim removed 2 bases at V and 0 bases at J, leaving 6 bases unmatched. The CDR3 is 17 amino acids. The germline gives CDR1 SGHAT, CDR2 FQDESV (reference sequence). This CDR3 reads CASSLRLALSSYNEQFF. The CDR3 DNA is TGTGCCAGCAGCTTACGACTAGCGTTGAGCTCCTACAATGAGCAGTTCTTC.

Details on this clonotype: Relative to the germline gene, one junction end is altered; a read error may explain this. The V gene is TRBV10-1, the J gene TRBJ2-3; 7 nucleotides align to TRBD1. Germline lookup yields CDR1 WNHNN and CDR2 SYGVQD (reference sequence). This CDR3 comprises 14 residues. The CDR3 is CASKTGWGTDKQYF. The DNA of the CDR3 is TGCGCCAGCAAGACAGGGTGGGGCACCGATAAGCAGTATTTT.